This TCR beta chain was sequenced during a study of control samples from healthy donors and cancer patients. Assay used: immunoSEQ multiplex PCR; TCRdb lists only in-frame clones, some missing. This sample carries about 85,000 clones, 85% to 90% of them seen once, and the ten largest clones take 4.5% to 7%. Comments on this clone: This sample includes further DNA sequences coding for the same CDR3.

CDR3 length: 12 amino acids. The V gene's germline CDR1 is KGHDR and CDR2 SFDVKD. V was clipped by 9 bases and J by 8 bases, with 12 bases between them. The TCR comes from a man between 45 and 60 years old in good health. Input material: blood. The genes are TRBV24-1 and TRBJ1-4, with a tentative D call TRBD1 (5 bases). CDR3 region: CATGTLFEKLFF. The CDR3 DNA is TGTGCCACCGGGACGCTTTTCGAAAAACTGTTTTTT.